The 27 T cell receptor beta chains below were found in one sample sequenced in a study of CD8+CD57+ T cells in acquired aplastic anemia. Profiling that covered TCR beta VDJ and CDR3 relied on genomic DNA as its template. TCRdb re-derived calls from the reads in MiXCR, one entry per CDR3 protein. This table holds a few hundred thousand distinct CDR3 sequences, 65% to 80% found once. The material sequenced was sorted CD4+, CD8+, or CD8+CD57+ T cells (not recorded which) from PBMCs. All receptors derive from a human donor in good health, serving as a control.

V is TRBV20-1 and J is TRBJ1-1; D is uncertain. CDR1 and CDR2 from the germline V gene are DFQATT and SNEGSKA (reference sequence). V shed 3 bases and J shed 10 bases, with 18 bases lying between them. The CDR3 totals 13 residues. CDR3 bases: TGCAGTGCTAGTGACAAGCCAGACCGGGGAGCTTTCTTT. Protein sequence: CSASDKPDRGAFF.

Concerning this clonotype itself: Compared with germline, one end of the junction differs, possibly owing to a read error. V gene TRBV12-5 combines with J gene TRBJ2-7, with D possibly matching TRBD1 (6 bases). Germline V lookup: CDR1 LGHNT, CDR2 FRNRAP. The CDR3 runs 16 residues. DNA for the CDR3: TGTGCCAGCAGTTTCCTTACAGGGAACCCCCCTTACGAGCGGTACTTC. Its protein product is CASSFLTGNPPYERYF.

This clonotype occurred once. The genes are TRBV5-1 and TRBJ1-1; D is possibly TRBD1 (5 bases). Per the germline V gene, CDR1 is SGHRS and CDR2 is YFSETQ. V was pared by 5 bases and J by 8 bases, with 19 bases between. This CDR3 spans 14 amino acids. CDR3 sequence: CASSLMGGYSEAFF. As DNA, the CDR3 is TGCGCCAGCAGTCTAATGGGGGGTTATTCGGAAGCTTTCTTT.

Concerning this clonotype itself: This likely comes from a read error, as the CDR3 has no conserved phenylalanine or tryptophan at its end. It is unclear where the CDR3 begins or ends on the DNA, so no DNA is shown, and the CDR3 is as TCRdb lists it. This chain connects TRBV7-2 to TRBJ1-6. The CDR3 is 13 residues long, counting both termini. The germline V gene encodes CDR1 SGHTA and CDR2 FQGNSA. The CDR3 protein is CASSLDVGSHLQY.

The chain links TRBV7-9 to TRBJ2-7, with D possibly TRBD2 on 6 matching bases. This CDR3 contains 15 residues. V was pared by 4 bases and J by 4 bases, with 17 bases between. The germline gives CDR1 SEHNR, CDR2 FQNEAQ (reference sequence). The CDR3 DNA is TGTGCCAGCAGCTGGGTTTTAGCGGCGACGTACGAGCAGTACTTC. This encodes CASSWVLAATYEQYF.

The rearrangement links TRBV19 to TRBJ1-3; D gene uncertain. This CDR3 spans 13 amino acids. The V end lost 6 bases, the J end lost 4 bases, and 10 bases lay between the germline ends. The germline V gene encodes CDR1 LNHDA and CDR2 SQIVND (reference sequence). The CDR3 here is CASSMVAGNTIYF. The CDR3 bases are TGTGCCAGTAGCATGGTGGCGGGAAACACCATATATTTT.

The V gene is TRBV4-2, the J gene TRBJ1-2; the D is unclear. Between the trimmed V and J ends, which lost 4 bases and 2 bases, there was a span of 20 bases. The CDR3 sequence is 17 residues long. The germline V gene has CDR1 LGHNA and CDR2 YNFKEQ. DNA of the CDR3: TGTGCCAGCAGCCGCGGCACAACCGCAGATGCAAACTATGGCTACACCTTC. Protein product: CASSRGTTADANYGYTF.

The chain has TRBV9 and TRBJ2-1; no clear D. Germline assignment: CDR1 SGDLS and CDR2 YYNGEE. The length of the CDR3 is 14 residues. V was cut by 5 bases and J by 16 bases, with 25 bases left in between. In nucleotides, the CDR3 is TGTGCCAGCAGGGAACAGCTACTGAATTCTGACCACTTCTTC. Translated: CASREQLLNSDHFF.

V is TRBV10-3 and J is TRBJ2-3, with 9 bases fitting TRBD2. J lost 4 bases, V lost 3 bases, and 5 bases had no gene match. CDR3 length equals 15 residues. Germline V CDR1 and CDR2: ENHRY, SYGVKD. CDR3 protein: CAISEGVAGADTQYF. The CDR3, as DNA: TGTGCCATCAGTGAAGGGGTAGCGGGAGCAGATACGCAGTATTTT.

In the case of this clonotype: A junction boundary mismatches the germline segment, possibly from a read error. The chain links TRBV7-2 to TRBJ2-3, with D unclear. The CDR3 is 13 residues long. Looked up from germline, CDR1 is SGHTA and CDR2 is FQGNSA. The CDR3 bases are TGTGCCAGCAGCTCCTCGAAGTACCAAACGCAGTATTTC. Translating gives CASSSSKYQTQYF.

Of note for this clonotype: Germline is not matched at one junction end, which may reflect a read error. This chain links TRBV7-2 with TRBJ2-7; D ambiguous. This CDR3 is 14 amino acids long. Germline assignment: CDR1 SGHTA and CDR2 FQGNSA. The CDR3 sequence: CASSLALDQPQQYF. The CDR3, as DNA: TGTGCCAGCAGCTTAGCTCTGGACCAGCCCCAGCAGTATTTC.

This chain joins TRBV15 and TRBJ2-1; 12 positions agree with TRBD2. The J segment lost 7 bases and the V segment lost 5 bases, leaving 12 bases of the junction unmatched. From germline, CDR1 is LNHNV and CDR2 YYDKDF (reference sequence). This CDR3 spans 17 amino acids. The CDR3 nucleotides are TGTGCCACCAGCCTCAGAACTAGCGGGAGGTCGAAGAATGAGCAGTTCTTC. It yields the protein CATSLRTSGRSKNEQFF.

The chain has TRBV7-8 and TRBJ1-4; D gene uncertain. The CDR3 sequence is 15 residues long. The germline V gene has CDR1 SGHVS and CDR2 FQNEAQ. Trimming pared 6 bases from V and 0 bases from J, leaving 11 bases between. Here the CDR3 DNA reads TGTGCCAGCAGTCTCCTTCGCGCAACTAATGAAAAACTGTTTTTT. It translates to CASSLLRATNEKLFF.

The chain employs TRBV10-3 and TRBJ2-7; D possibly matches TRBD1 or TRBD2 (5 bases each). Germline-derived CDR1 and CDR2 are ENHRY and SYGVKD. The CDR3 runs 13 residues. Trimming stripped 6 bases from V and 3 bases from J, with 12 bases between. The CDR3 DNA reads as TGTGCCATCAGGGGGGACGGGGACTACGAGCAGTACTTC. The encoded protein is CAIRGDGDYEQYF.

The CDR3 is CAIRGTISGAGLRNTIYF. CDR3 in DNA: TGTGCCATCAGAGGGACAATCTCAGGGGCAGGGCTAAGAAACACCATATATTTT. The chain recombines TRBV10-3 with TRBJ1-3; D may be TRBD1 (6 bases). Germline CDR1 is ENHRY and CDR2 is SYGVKD. V lost 6 bases and J 5 bases, leaving 26 bases between the germline ends. CDR3 length equals 18 residues.

The chain uses TRBV7-6 and TRBJ1-1; D is unresolved. The germline V gene encodes CDR1 SGHVS and CDR2 FNYEAQ. V lost 1 base and J lost 8, with 11 bases in between. The CDR3 runs to 13 residues. The CDR3 sequence is CASSLVGIGEAFF. The DNA for the CDR3 is TGTGCCAGCAGCTTAGTGGGGATAGGCGAAGCTTTCTTT.

About this clonotype: A read error is possible here, since a much larger clone lies one base away. The V and J genes are TRBV6-1 and TRBJ2-7; TRBD2 matches at 11 bases. J gave up 4 bases and V 6 bases, and 8 bases lay outside the gene matches. This CDR3 region has 15 residues. Per germline, CDR1 MNHNS and CDR2 SASEGT. CDR3 loop: CASSQTSGDYYEQYF. The CDR3 bases are TGTGCCAGCAGCCAGACTAGCGGGGACTATTACGAGCAGTACTTC.

This clonotype was found once. V is TRBV10-3 and J is TRBJ2-2, with D possibly called TRBD1 or TRBD2 (5 bases each). Trimming removed 4 bases at V and 7 bases at J, with 16 bases between. The CDR3 totals 15 residues. In germline, CDR1 is ENHRY, CDR2 SYGVKD. CDR3 sequence: CAISGPSSGHGELFF. The CDR3 DNA sequence: TGTGCCATCAGTGGCCCTAGCTCAGGGCACGGGGAGCTGTTTTTT.

About this clonotype: At one end the junction does not follow the germline gene, possibly because of a read error. The genes are TRBV7-2 and TRBJ1-4, with no clear D. From germline, CDR1 is SGHTA and CDR2 FQGNSA. The CDR3 is 15 residues long. CDR3 sequence (DNA): TGTGCCACCAGCATCGACCCAAGCAGATACGAAGAGATGCTTTTT. Translated: CATSIDPSRYEEMLF.

The chain employs TRBV5-8 and TRBJ1-1, with 8 bases identical to TRBD1. The germline V gene has CDR1 SGHTS and CDR2 YDEGEE. The CDR3 runs 13 residues. Unmatched junction bases numbered 5, after V lost 3 bases and J lost 7 bases. CDR3 residues: CASSSDRGGEAFF. The DNA of the CDR3 is TGTGCCAGCAGCTCAGACAGGGGAGGTGAAGCTTTCTTT.

The V and J genes are TRBV24-1 and TRBJ2-1, with unresolved D. The V gene's germline CDR1 is KGHDR and CDR2 SFDVKD. Deletions cut 5 bases from V and 2 bases from J, with 15 bases between. The CDR3 totals 16 residues. The CDR3 nucleotides are TGTGCCACCAGTGCCCCCGGCAAGAGCCCCTACAATGAGCAGTTCTTC. Protein: CATSAPGKSPYNEQFF.

V gene TRBV11-1 combines with J gene TRBJ1-6, with D possibly matching TRBD1 (5 bases). Germline V gene sequence: CDR1 SGHAT, CDR2 FQDESV (reference sequence). Trimming removed 2 bases at V and 0 bases at J, with 8 bases between. The CDR3 extends over 16 amino acids. CDR3 protein: CASSLRQSSYNSPLHF. For the CDR3, the DNA is TGTGCCAGCAGCTTAAGACAGAGCTCCTATAATTCACCCCTCCACTTT.

This chain links TRBV24-1 with TRBJ1-3; no firm D call. This CDR3 contains 16 residues. The germline CDR1 and CDR2 sequences are KGHDR and SFDVKD. V lost 1 base and J 0 bases, leaving 9 bases between the germline ends. The CDR3 is CATSDFGGNSGNTIYF. CDR3 bases: TGTGCCACCAGTGATTTCGGCGGAAACTCTGGAAACACCATATATTTT.

The chain uses TRBV11-2 and TRBJ2-1, with a possible D match to TRBD1 (5 bases). Germline assignment: CDR1 SGHAT and CDR2 FQNNGV. Trimming removed 6 bases at V and 4 bases at J, with 16 bases between. CDR3 length: 15 residues. The CDR3 DNA is TGTGCCAGCAGTATAGCCGCGACAGCGTACAATGAGCAGTTCTTC. This encodes CASSIAATAYNEQFF. Combining the CDR3 with reference TRBV11-2 and TRBJ2-1 gives the whole variable domain EAGVAQSPRYKIIEKRQSVAFWCNPISGHATLYWYQQILGQGPKLLIQFQNNGVVDDSQLPKDRFSAERLKGVDSTLKIQPAKLEDSAVYLCASSIAATAYNEQFFGPGTRLTVL.

CDR3 sequence (DNA): TGCAGTGCTACAACTGCCGGGGCGCACGAGCAGTACTTC. It codes for CSATTAGAHEQYF. The chain uses TRBV20-1 and TRBJ2-7; D might be TRBD1 or TRBD2, each matching 5 bases. CDR1 is DFQATT, CDR2 SNEGSKA, per germline (reference sequence). CDR3 length: 13 amino acids. V was cut by 4 bases and J by 5 bases, with 15 bases left in between.

CDR3 in amino acids: CATSDPGQGGNEQFF. In DNA, the CDR3 is TGTGCCACCAGTGACCCGGGACAGGGGGGCAATGAGCAGTTCTTC. The genes are TRBV24-1 and TRBJ2-1; TRBD1 matches 11 bases. The CDR3 has 15 amino acids. CDR1 is KGHDR and CDR2 is SFDVKD in the germline V gene. V shed 4 bases, J shed 6 bases, and the junction held 4 bases outside the gene matches.

This clonotype was found a few times. The chain recombines TRBV25-1 with TRBJ1-2; D is unresolved. The germline gives CDR1 MGHDK, CDR2 SYGVNS. CDR3 length: 15 amino acids. V gave up 2 bases and J gave up 0 bases, with 10 bases separating them. The CDR3 spells CASSETTEANYGYTF. Written as DNA, the CDR3 is TGTGCCAGCAGTGAAACGACGGAAGCTAACTATGGCTACACCTTC.